The sequence of this TCR beta chain was determined in a study of blood T cell repertoires in COVID-19 (dated by TCRdb to about 2020). Context from the whole study: Samples covering the acute and convalescent phases of COVID-19 were provided by collaborators in the United States, Italy and Spain. The prospective study material was composed of cDNA or gDNA derived from T cells, B-cell-depleted T cells, or PBMCs. Subjects who had been exposed to COVID-19, were actively infected with it, or had recovered from it provided the deeply sampled blood TCRbeta repertoires that made up the dataset. The repertoires were released in a freely available public database intended as a resource for research on the immune response to SARS-CoV-2. The samples were drawn from the first 160 participants of the ongoing ImmuneRACE study and from some 1,300 subjects provided by 6 global collaborators. Sample metadata almost always included a de-identified subject ID, COVID-19 status, age in years and sex. Where HLA class I and class II types were available, the types were taken from metadata supplied by the sample provider, not from assay-based typing.

The study at large found these results: Clinical and demographic metadata were provided uncurated, with the amount varying by source and participant.

Collaborating institutions collected whole blood in K2EDTA tubes following their own protocols. For TCRbeta analysis, collaborator samples were shipped as frozen whole blood, as isolated PBMCs, or as DNA extracted from either sample type. As for this clone: Its specific antigen is unknown. The record has no base qualities; no much larger clone is one base away.

CDR1 MNHEY and CDR2 SVGAGI were looked up in the germline V gene. Trimming at the junction amounts to 7 bases on V and 3 bases on J, and the germline ends lie 16 bases apart. The CDR3 measures 14 amino acids from cysteine to phenylalanine. Just CDR3 DNA is preserved here, 42 bases in frame from base 1. TCRbeta CDR3 regions were amplified from genomic DNA by means of the immunoSEQ Assay, a bias-controlled multiplex PCR. From the authors' description of their analysis: Nucleated cell counts per sample were estimated from amplification of reference gene primers within the assay. To quantify the absolute abundance of each unique TCRbeta CDR3 rearrangement, sequence reads were collapsed and filtered. For each sample, productive Simpson clonality was calculated as the square root of Simpson's diversity index over productive rearrangements. TCRdb took over this immuneACCESS table, retaining in-frame rearrangements with V and J assigned. Such tables are incomplete; in checked studies, under half of the missing clones stem from an unresolved V gene, and the remainder is unexplained. V, J and clone size derive from that table, while D and trimming were established from the DNA sequence. Recorded for this sample are about 28,000 clones; roughly 80% of them occurred a single time. Of the sample, around 16% falls within the top ten clones.

Sequenced sample: peripheral blood. The chain joins TRBV6-5 to TRBJ2-7, with a tentative D gene TRBD1 over 5 matching bases. The receptor was derived from a woman aged 55-70 years with acute or convalescent COVID-19. The sequenced DNA: TGTGCCAGCATTAACAGACAGACCCACTACGAGCAGTACTTC. Translated, it reads CASINRQTHYEQYF.